This TCR beta chain was captured by sequencing in a study of blood T cell repertoires in COVID-19. Study in general: COVID-19 samples, acute and convalescent, were from the United States, Italy and Spain. In each case, the material was cDNA or gDNA derived from T cells, B-cell-depleted T cells, or PBMCs.

This CDR3 contains 15 residues. CDR1 is SGHTS and CDR2 is YDEGEE in the germline V gene. V lost 3 bases and J lost 5; bases outside the gene matches: 6. Repertoires were generated with immunoSEQ multiplex PCR, while TCRdb's copy carries only in-frame clones and drops some. The sample includes a few hundred thousand clones, more than 70% seen only once; the top ten take approximately 1.5%. Participants, roughly 18 to 90 years old, spanned fewer than 25 US areas. During the 2 weeks before they entered the study, exposed participants had met someone with a PCR-confirmed or clinician-diagnosed COVID-19 case.

Source material: PBMCs or T cells enriched from blood (not recorded which). The receptor's source is a woman between 18 and 30 years old who had been exposed to COVID-19. V usage is TRBV5-8 and J usage is TRBJ2-2; 8 bases fit TRBD1. CDR3 sequence (DNA): TGTGCCAGCAGCTCGGGACAGGTTTTGACCGGGGAGCTGTTTTTT. Its protein is CASSSGQVLTGELFF.